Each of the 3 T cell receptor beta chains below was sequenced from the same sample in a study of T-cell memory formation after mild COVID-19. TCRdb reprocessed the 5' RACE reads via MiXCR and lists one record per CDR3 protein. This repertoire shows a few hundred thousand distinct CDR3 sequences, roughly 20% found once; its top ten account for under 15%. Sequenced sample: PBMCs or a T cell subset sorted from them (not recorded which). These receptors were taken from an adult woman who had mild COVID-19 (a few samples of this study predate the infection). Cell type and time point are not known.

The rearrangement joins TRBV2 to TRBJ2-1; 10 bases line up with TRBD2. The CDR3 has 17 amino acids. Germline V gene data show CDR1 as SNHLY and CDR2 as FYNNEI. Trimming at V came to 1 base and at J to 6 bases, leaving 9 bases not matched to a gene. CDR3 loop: CASSEVASGRPANEQFF. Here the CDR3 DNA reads TGTGCCAGCAGTGAAGTGGCTAGCGGGAGACCCGCCAATGAGCAGTTCTTC.

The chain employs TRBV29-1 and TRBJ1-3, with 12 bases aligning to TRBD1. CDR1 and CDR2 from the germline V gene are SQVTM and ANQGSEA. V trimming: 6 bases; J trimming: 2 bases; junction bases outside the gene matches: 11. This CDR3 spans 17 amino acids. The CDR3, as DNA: TGCAGCGTGGCGGGGACAGGGGGCGATCGGGCTGGAAACACCATATATTTT. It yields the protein CSVAGTGGDRAGNTIYF.

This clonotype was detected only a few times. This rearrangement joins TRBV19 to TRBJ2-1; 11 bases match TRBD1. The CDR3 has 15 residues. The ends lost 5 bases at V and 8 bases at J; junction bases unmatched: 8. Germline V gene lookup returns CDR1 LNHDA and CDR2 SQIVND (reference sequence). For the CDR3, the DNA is TGTGCCAGTAGTCCCCGGGACAGGGGGACAGATGAGCAGTTCTTC. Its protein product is CASSPRDRGTDEQFF.